This TCR beta chain was profiled in a study of T cell responses to AZD1222 COVID-19 vaccine. Repertoires were generated with immunoSEQ multiplex PCR, while TCRdb's copy carries only in-frame clones and drops some. The sample shows tens of thousands of clones, about 90% of them seen only once. Germline CDR1 SQVTM, CDR2 ANQGSEA. The length of the CDR3 is 13 residues. Trimming at V came to 6 bases and at J to 1 base, leaving 5 bases not matched to a gene. The sample was peripheral blood, taken on day 0 of AZD1222 vaccination. V usage is TRBV29-1 and J usage is TRBJ2-7; TRBD1 matches at 8 bases. The receptor was derived from an adult in good health. CDR3 loop: CSVPGDRSYEQYF. Written as DNA, the CDR3 is TGCAGCGTGCCGGGGGACAGGTCCTACGAGCAGTACTTC.